This record concerns one T cell receptor (beta chain) sequence. Participant ages covered about 18 to 90 years across 25 or so US areas. CDR1 and CDR2 from the germline V gene are SGHRS and YFSETQ. Trimming at V came to 4 bases and at J to 4 bases, leaving 4 bases not matched to a gene. CDR3 length equals 15 residues. These data are taken from a study of blood T cell repertoires in COVID-19. TCRdb's table, derived via immunoSEQ multiplex PCR, lists solely in-frame clones and lacks some. The profile shows 320,000 or so clones, over 75% of them singletons. The clonotype comes from a woman aged 25 to 39 who had recovered from COVID-19. The chain joins TRBV5-1 to TRBJ2-1; TRBD1 matches 11 bases. The sequenced material came from PBMCs or T cells enriched from blood (not recorded which). The CDR3 loop is CASSPGTGGYNEQFF. As DNA, the CDR3 is TGCGCCAGCAGCCCCGGGACAGGGGGGTACAATGAGCAGTTCTTC.